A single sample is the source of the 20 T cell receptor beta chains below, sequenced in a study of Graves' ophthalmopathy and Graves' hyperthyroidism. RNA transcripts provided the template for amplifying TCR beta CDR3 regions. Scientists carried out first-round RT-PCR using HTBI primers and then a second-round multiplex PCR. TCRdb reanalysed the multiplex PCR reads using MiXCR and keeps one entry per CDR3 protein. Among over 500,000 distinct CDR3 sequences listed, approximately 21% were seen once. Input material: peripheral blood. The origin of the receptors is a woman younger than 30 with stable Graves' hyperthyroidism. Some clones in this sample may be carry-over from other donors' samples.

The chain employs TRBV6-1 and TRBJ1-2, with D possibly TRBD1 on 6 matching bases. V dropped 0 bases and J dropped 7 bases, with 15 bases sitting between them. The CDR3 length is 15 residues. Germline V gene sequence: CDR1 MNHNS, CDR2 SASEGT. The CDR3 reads CASSEAAHRDAGYTF. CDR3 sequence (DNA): TGTGCCAGCAGTGAAGCGGCGCACAGGGATGCTGGCTACACCTTC.

The CDR3 loop is CASSPRQGEGSPLHF. The CDR3 DNA follows: TGTGCCAGCTCACCACGACAGGGGGAAGGGTCACCCCTCCACTTT. The V gene is TRBV18, the J gene TRBJ1-6; 9 bases line up with TRBD1. Germline assignment: CDR1 KGHSH and CDR2 LQKENI. Trimming removed 1 base from V and 10 bases from J; junction bases left unmatched: 5. This CDR3 contains 15 residues. Looking up the rest from reference TRBV18 and TRBJ1-6 gives the full variable domain: NAGVMQNPRHLVRRRGQEARLRCSPMKGHSHVYWYRQLPEEGLKFMVYLQKENIIDESGMPKERFSAEFPKEGPSILRIQQVVRGDSAAYFCASSPRQGEGSPLHFGNGTRLTVT.

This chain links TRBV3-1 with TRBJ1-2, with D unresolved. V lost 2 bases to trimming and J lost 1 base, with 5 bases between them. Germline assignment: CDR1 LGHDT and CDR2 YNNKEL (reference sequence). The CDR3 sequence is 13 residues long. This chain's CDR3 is CASSQPNNYGYTF. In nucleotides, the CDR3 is TGTGCCAGCAGCCAACCAAATAACTATGGCTACACCTTC.

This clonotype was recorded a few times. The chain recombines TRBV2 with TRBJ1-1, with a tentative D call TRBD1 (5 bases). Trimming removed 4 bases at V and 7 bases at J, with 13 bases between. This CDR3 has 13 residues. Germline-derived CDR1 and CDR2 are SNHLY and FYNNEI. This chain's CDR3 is CASSGVGQSEAFF. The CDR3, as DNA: TGTGCCAGCAGTGGGGTGGGGCAGAGTGAAGCTTTCTTT.

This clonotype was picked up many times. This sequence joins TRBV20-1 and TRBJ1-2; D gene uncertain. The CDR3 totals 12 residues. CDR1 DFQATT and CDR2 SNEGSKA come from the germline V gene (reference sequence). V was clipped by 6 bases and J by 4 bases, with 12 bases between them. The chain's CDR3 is CSAPDLFYGYTF. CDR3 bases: TGCAGTGCCCCAGACCTATTCTATGGCTACACCTTC.

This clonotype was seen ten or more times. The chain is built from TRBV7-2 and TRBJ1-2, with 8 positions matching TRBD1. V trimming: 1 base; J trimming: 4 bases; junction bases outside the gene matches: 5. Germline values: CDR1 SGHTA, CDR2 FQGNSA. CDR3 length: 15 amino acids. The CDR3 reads CASSLGDRRLYGYTF. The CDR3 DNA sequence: TGTGCCAGCAGCTTAGGGGACAGGAGACTCTATGGCTACACCTTC.

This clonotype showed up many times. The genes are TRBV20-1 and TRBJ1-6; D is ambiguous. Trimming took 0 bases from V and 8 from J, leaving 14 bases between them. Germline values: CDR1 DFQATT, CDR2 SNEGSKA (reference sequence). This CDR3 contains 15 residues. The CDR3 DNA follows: TGCAGTGCTAGAGACTACCGACGAGGCCATTCACCCCTCCACTTT. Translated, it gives CSARDYRRGHSPLHF.

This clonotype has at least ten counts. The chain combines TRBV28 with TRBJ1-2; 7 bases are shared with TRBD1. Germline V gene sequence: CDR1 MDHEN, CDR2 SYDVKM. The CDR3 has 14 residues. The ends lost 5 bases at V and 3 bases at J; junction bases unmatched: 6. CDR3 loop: CASSGAGTDYGYTF. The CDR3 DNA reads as TGTGCCAGCAGTGGAGCCGGGACAGACTATGGCTACACCTTC.

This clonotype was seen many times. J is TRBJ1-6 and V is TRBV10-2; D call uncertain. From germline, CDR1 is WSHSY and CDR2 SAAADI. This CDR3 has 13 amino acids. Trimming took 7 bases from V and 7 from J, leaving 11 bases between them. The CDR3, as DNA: TGCGCCAGCAACGGACGGATGAATTCACCCCTCCACTTT. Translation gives CASNGRMNSPLHF.

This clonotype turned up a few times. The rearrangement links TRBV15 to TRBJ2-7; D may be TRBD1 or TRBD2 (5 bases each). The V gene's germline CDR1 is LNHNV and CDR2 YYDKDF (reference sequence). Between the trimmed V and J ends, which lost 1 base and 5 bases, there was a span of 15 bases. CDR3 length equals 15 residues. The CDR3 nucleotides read TGTGCCACCAGCAGAGGACGTCCGGGGCTCCACGAGCAGTACTTC. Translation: CATSRGRPGLHEQYF.

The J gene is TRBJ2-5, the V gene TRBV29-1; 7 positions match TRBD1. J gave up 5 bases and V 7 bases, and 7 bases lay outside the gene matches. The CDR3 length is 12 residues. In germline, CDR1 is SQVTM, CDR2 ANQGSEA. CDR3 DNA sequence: TGCAGCGGCGCGACAGGGAGCGAGACCCAGTACTTC. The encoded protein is CSGATGSETQYF.

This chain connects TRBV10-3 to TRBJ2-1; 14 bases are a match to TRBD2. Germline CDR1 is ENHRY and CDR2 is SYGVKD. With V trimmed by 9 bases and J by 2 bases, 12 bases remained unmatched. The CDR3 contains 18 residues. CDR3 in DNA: TGTGCCATACAATCGATGGGACTAGCGGGGGACCCCTACAATGAGCAGTTCTTC. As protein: CAIQSMGLAGDPYNEQFF.

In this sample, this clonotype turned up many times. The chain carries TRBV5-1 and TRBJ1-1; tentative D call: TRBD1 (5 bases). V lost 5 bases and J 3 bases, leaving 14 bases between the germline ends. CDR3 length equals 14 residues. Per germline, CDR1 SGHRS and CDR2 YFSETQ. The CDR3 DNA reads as TGCGCCAGCAGTTTGACAGAACGATACACTGAAGCTTTCTTT. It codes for CASSLTERYTEAFF.

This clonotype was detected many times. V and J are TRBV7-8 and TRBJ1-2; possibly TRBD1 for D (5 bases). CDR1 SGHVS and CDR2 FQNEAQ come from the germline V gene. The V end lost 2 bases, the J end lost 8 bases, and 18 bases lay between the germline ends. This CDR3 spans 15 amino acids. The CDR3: CASSLLRGVTRGYTF. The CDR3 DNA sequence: TGTGCCAGCAGCTTATTAAGAGGGGTTACTCGCGGCTACACCTTC.

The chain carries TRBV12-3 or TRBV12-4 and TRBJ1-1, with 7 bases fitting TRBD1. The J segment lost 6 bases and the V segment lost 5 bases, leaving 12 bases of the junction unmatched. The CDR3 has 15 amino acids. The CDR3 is CASSPQGGQSAEAFF. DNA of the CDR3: TGTGCCAGCAGTCCGCAGGGGGGCCAGAGTGCTGAAGCTTTCTTT.

CDR3 loop: CASSQKGVTEAFF. CDR3 nucleotides: TGTGCCAGCAGCCAAAAAGGGGTCACTGAAGCTTTCTTT. This chain uses TRBV3-1 with TRBJ1-1, with a tentative D call TRBD1 (5 bases). The CDR3 consists of 13 residues. Between the trimmed V and J ends, which lost 2 bases and 4 bases, there was a span of 8 bases. Per the germline V gene, CDR1 is LGHDT and CDR2 is YNNKEL (reference sequence).

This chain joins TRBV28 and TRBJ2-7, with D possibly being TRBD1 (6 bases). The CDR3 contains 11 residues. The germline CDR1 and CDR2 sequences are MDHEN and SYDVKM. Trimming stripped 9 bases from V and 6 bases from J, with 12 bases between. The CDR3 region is CASQGFSEQYF. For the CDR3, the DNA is TGTGCCAGTCAGGGGTTCAGCGAGCAGTACTTC.

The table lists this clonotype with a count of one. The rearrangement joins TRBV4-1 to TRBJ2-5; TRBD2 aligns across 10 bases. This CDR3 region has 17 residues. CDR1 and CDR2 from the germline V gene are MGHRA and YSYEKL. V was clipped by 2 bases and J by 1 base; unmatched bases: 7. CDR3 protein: CASSQPGLAVSQETQYF. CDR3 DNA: TGCGCCAGCAGCCAACCTGGACTAGCGGTGTCCCAAGAGACCCAGTACTTC.

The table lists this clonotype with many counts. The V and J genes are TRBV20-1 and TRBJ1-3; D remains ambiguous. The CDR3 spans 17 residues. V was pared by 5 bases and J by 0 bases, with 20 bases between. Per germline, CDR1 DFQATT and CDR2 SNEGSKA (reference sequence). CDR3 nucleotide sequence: TGCAGTGCTCCCCCGGGCGGAGACTCTTCCTCTGGAAACACCATATATTTT. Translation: CSAPPGGDSSSGNTIYF.

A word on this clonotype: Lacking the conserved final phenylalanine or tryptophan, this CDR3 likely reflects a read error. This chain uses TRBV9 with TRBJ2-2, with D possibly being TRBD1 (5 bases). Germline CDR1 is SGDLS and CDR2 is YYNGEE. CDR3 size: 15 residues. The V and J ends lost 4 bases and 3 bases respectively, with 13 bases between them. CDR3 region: CASSPLDSDTGELFY. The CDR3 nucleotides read TGTGCCAGCAGCCCTTTAGACAGTGACACCGGGGAGCTGTTTTAT.